This T cell receptor beta chain was found in a study of blood T cell repertoires in COVID-19. On the study more broadly: In each case, the material was cDNA or gDNA derived from T cells, B-cell-depleted T cells, or PBMCs.

The germline V and J ends were trimmed by 3 bases and 10 bases, with 19 bases remaining between them. This CDR3 region has 14 residues. Per the germline V gene, CDR1 is DFQATT and CDR2 is SNEGSKA (reference sequence). The repertoire was sequenced with immunoSEQ multiplex PCR; TCRdb's copy has only in-frame clones and lacks some. The sample comprises about 110,000 clones, roughly 75% of which are singletons, and approximately 4.2% rests with the top ten. This TCR was recovered from a human donor in a cohort sampled during active or convalescent COVID-19. Sequenced sample: peripheral blood. V and J are TRBV20-1 and TRBJ2-4; D is possibly TRBD2 (5 bases). For the CDR3, the DNA is TGCAGTGCTAGTTCGTCGCGGGTGGGTTGGATTCAGTACTTC. Translation: CSASSSRVGWIQYF.